The rows below give T cell receptor beta chains drawn from one sample of a study of cytomegalovirus exposure and HLA in healthy donors. Clones were sequenced by immunoSEQ multiplex PCR, and TCRdb holds only the in-frame ones, with some missing. This table has around 180,000 clones, 65% to 80% appearing once. The sequenced sample consisted of PBMCs. Receptor source: a woman in her thirties or forties in good health and CMV-seronegative. CDR3s include the opening cysteine and the closing phenylalanine or tryptophan. D genes are given only for firm matches.

d_call: -
v_call: TRBV21-1
j_call: TRBJ2-7
cdr3_aa: CASSKGKGWCEQYF
cdr3_nt: TGTGCCAGCAGCAAAGGAAAGGGGTGGTGCGAGCAGTACTTC

d_call: -
v_call: TRBV11-2
j_call: TRBJ2-1
cdr3_aa: CASSRGGTIDFF
cdr3_nt: TGTGCCAGCAGCCGCGGCGGGACGATAGACTTCTTC

d_call: -
v_call: TRBV6-5
j_call: TRBJ1-5
cdr3_aa: CASSTGIRQPQHF
cdr3_nt: TGTGCCAGCAGTACAGGGATCCGGCAGCCCCAGCATTTT

d_call: TRBD1
v_call: TRBV5-1
j_call: TRBJ1-4
cdr3_aa: CASSVTGVTEKLFF
cdr3_nt: TGCGCCAGCAGCGTGACAGGGGTTACGGAAAAACTGTTTTTT

d_call: TRBD2
v_call: TRBV9
j_call: TRBJ2-3
cdr3_aa: CASSVGTSGTDTQYF
cdr3_nt: TGTGCCAGCAGCGTAGGTACTAGCGGCACAGATACGCAGTATTTT

d_call: -
v_call: TRBV7-2
j_call: TRBJ2-1
cdr3_aa: CASSRSTSYNEQFF
cdr3_nt: TGTGCCAGCAGCCGTTCGACTAGTTACAATGAGCAGTTCTTC

d_call: -
v_call: TRBV5-1
j_call: TRBJ2-3
cdr3_aa: CASSFERVADTQYF
cdr3_nt: TGCGCCAGCAGCTTTGAGCGGGTCGCAGATACGCAGTATTTT

d_call: TRBD2
v_call: TRBV9
j_call: TRBJ2-5
cdr3_aa: CASSPGGWGTQYF
cdr3_nt: TGTGCCAGCAGCCCGGGGGGGTGGGGGACCCAGTACTTC

d_call: -
v_call: TRBV7-8
j_call: TRBJ2-1
cdr3_aa: CASSLTRIKVVSYNEQFF
cdr3_nt: TGTGCCAGCAGCTTGACTAGAATAAAGGTGGTCTCCTACAATGAGCAGTTCTTC

d_call: TRBD2
v_call: TRBV5-4
j_call: TRBJ2-7
cdr3_aa: CASSPRTSGGYEQYF
cdr3_nt: TGTGCCAGCAGCCCCAGGACTAGCGGGGGGTACGAGCAGTACTTC

d_call: TRBD1
v_call: TRBV6-6
j_call: TRBJ2-1
cdr3_aa: CASSYSSGGYNEQFF
cdr3_nt: TGTGCCAGCAGTTACTCGTCAGGGGGCTACAATGAGCAGTTCTTC